A selection of T cell receptor beta chains follows, all from one sample in a study of blood T cells in healthy people across ages. TCRdb used MiXCR to reprocess the 5' RACE reads, holding one entry per CDR3 protein. The table has roughly 680,000 distinct CDR3 sequences, 52% seen once. Sequencing was done on a sample of blood. These receptors were obtained from a woman of 80 years or more in good health. CDR3s leave out the opening cysteine and the closing phenylalanine or tryptophan. A row's size may be missing; if present it is once, few, many or a size class.

>TRBV13|13|.
ASSLGLGSRAEQF
>TRBV5-1|12|few
ASSLGLAGDEQY
>TRBV20-1|12|.
SARLAGTEETQY
>TRBV12-3/TRBV12-4|12|many
ARRRGASYNEQF
>TRBV29-1|14|few
SVMGTRQGSSYEQY
>TRBV27|15|once
ASSLRLGNRGNTEAF
>TRBV3-1|15|few
ASSQTYGGPMGYEAF
>TRBV5-1|12|.
ASSLQTANTEAF
>TRBV28|14|.
ASSPSSGTGYYEQY
>TRBV5-1|13|many
ASSSSGTLQETQY
>TRBV12-3/TRBV12-4|13|.
ASSSQRQETDTQY